This TCR beta chain was documented in a study of blood T cell repertoires in COVID-19. Study-level information: COVID-19 samples collected from the United States, Italy and Spain covered acute and convalescent phases. T cells, B-cell-depleted T cells, or PBMCs provided the cDNA or gDNA that served as material.

Original processing notes: Quantification of nucleated cells was approximated via reference gene primer amplification. TCRdb's table, derived via immunoSEQ multiplex PCR, lists solely in-frame clones and lacks some. The DNA gave D and trimming, while V, J and clone size come from that table. Altogether about 56,000 clones are present, roughly 78% being singletons, with the ten largest covering 8.2%. The CDR3 is made up of 12 amino acids. Germline-derived CDR1 and CDR2 are MDHEN and SYDVKM. Trimming shortened V by 4 bases and J by 6 bases, and 10 bases separated the two germline ends. The J gene is TRBJ2-7, the V gene TRBV28, with D possibly matching TRBD2 (5 bases). This receptor was obtained from a woman over 75 with acute or convalescent COVID-19. The sample taken for sequencing was peripheral blood. The CDR3 here is CASSSSYREQYF. CDR3 nucleotides: TGTGCCAGCAGTTCTAGCTACCGCGAGCAGTACTTC.